At least ten counts were recorded for the clone carrying this T cell receptor beta chain. What it recognizes is unknown. For TCR beta, libraries came from quantitative 5'-RACE with molecular barcodes. One entry per CDR3 protein, called by TCRdb with MiXCR from the 5' RACE reads. Of about 130,000 distinct CDR3 sequences in the sample, 7% were seen once. The sample comes from a study of CD8 T cells in ankylosing spondylitis. Notes on the study in general: Apparently characteristic of ankylosing spondylitis blood was a TCR beta motif (eight highly homologous variants). Earlier authors reported some of these motif variants in reactive arthritis synovial fluid and blood.

The length of the CDR3 is 14 residues. Germline lookup yields CDR1 SGHRS and CDR2 YFSETQ. Trimming cost V 6 bases and J 0 bases, with 10 bases left between them. This sequence originates from a male donor with ankylosing spondylitis or in good health (not recorded which). The source material was blood, either unsorted or a sorted T cell fraction (not recorded which). The chain links TRBV5-1 to TRBJ1-3, with D uncertain. As DNA, the CDR3 is TGCGCCAGCATGTTAGGCGGCTCTGGAAACACCATATATTTT. Its translation: CASMLGGSGNTIYF.